The source of this T cell receptor (beta chain) is a study of CD8 T cells in ankylosing spondylitis. Overall study results and limits: Within ankylosing spondylitis blood, a TCR beta motif made up of several highly homologous variants appeared to be characteristic.

One entry per CDR3 protein, called by TCRdb with MiXCR from the 5' RACE reads. Of approximately 400,000 distinct CDR3 sequences detected, 25% to 30% appear once; the ten largest clones hold about 0.89%. In this sample, this clonotype turned up many times. Its antigen is as yet unknown. This TCR was recovered from a male donor with ankylosing spondylitis. Sample: blood, either unsorted or a sorted T cell fraction (not recorded which).

CDR3 DNA: TGTGCCAGCAGCGACCGAAAGCGGGAGTACAATGAGCAGTTCTTC. Residues: CASSDRKREYNEQFF. The chain uses TRBV21-1 and TRBJ2-1; the table names TRBD2, a call not compared with the DNA. TRBV21-1 is an annotated pseudogene. This CDR3 is 15 amino acids long.